A selection of T cell receptor beta chains follows, all from one sample in a study of T-cell memory formation after mild COVID-19. TCRdb called the 5' RACE reads again in MiXCR, with one record for every CDR3 protein. The profile shows roughly 200,000 distinct CDR3 sequences, 9.5% of them singletons. Material: PBMCs or a T cell subset sorted from them (not recorded which). The source is a man aged 18 to 30 who had mild COVID-19 (a few samples of this study predate the infection). Cell type and time point are not known. CDR3s leave out the opening cysteine and the closing phenylalanine or tryptophan. D genes are given only for firm matches.

D gene	V gene	J gene	CDR3 protein
.	TRBV3-1	TRBJ2-3	ASSPLSGDTQY
TRBD2	TRBV6-5	TRBJ2-5	ASTQQPSGGETQY
TRBD1	TRBV5-1	TRBJ2-7	ASSAGTGVSEQY
TRBD1	TRBV4-1	TRBJ2-4	ASSHPPLALGDRGDIQY
TRBD1	TRBV7-2	TRBJ1-6	ASSLSSTGRSPLH
.	TRBV2	TRBJ1-5	ASMVGVFQPQH
.	TRBV4-1	TRBJ2-3	ASSQGPSDTQY
.	TRBV5-4	TRBJ2-5	ASSPWKQETQY
TRBD2	TRBV7-8	TRBJ2-2	ASSQASGAHTGELF
.	TRBV6-6	TRBJ1-5	ASSFRGQPQH
TRBD1	TRBV19	TRBJ1-2	ASSPGQGSGYT
.	TRBV2	TRBJ2-4	ASSDWAAKNIQY
.	TRBV5-4	TRBJ1-1	ASSRGQELNTEAF
.	TRBV7-2	TRBJ2-5	ASSNSEGGSETQY
.	TRBV7-2	TRBJ2-4	ASSLSAQNIQY
.	TRBV6-5	TRBJ1-4	ASSTPGTAANEKLF
TRBD1	TRBV2	TRBJ1-2	ASRGQQTNYGYT
TRBD1	TRBV3-1	TRBJ1-3	ASSPGTGPGNTIY
.	TRBV24-1	TRBJ2-3	ATSDPGKGSDTQY
.	TRBV6-5	TRBJ1-6	ASSYSMQGLGSPLH
.	TRBV12-3/TRBV12-4	TRBJ2-1	ASSLASEVNNEQF
.	TRBV7-6	TRBJ1-5	ASSLGPRQPQH
.	TRBV7-2	TRBJ2-1	ASSLNMGGAGDNEQF
.	TRBV7-9	TRBJ1-2	ASSFGKHNYGYT
TRBD1	TRBV7-2	TRBJ2-3	ASSLKQGADTQY
TRBD1	TRBV12-3/TRBV12-4	TRBJ1-5	ASRNRTGGSNQPQH
.	TRBV18	TRBJ2-3	ASSPDRTNTDTQY
.	TRBV12-3/TRBV12-4	TRBJ1-2	ASSQPFSYGYT
TRBD2	TRBV10-2	TRBJ2-5	ASKGLADGETQY
TRBD2	TRBV11-2	TRBJ2-3	ASSKPLGSGGLPGSPDTQY
.	TRBV12-3/TRBV12-4	TRBJ2-5	ASSPRFVGETQY
TRBD2	TRBV20-1	TRBJ2-2	SARGQRGPRGGELF
.	TRBV12-3/TRBV12-4	TRBJ1-4	ASSLLGMGVELF
.	TRBV7-2	TRBJ1-3	ASSLAYSSGNTIY
TRBD2	TRBV6-2/TRBV6-3	TRBJ2-5	ASSVPLAGVETQY
TRBD1	TRBV18	TRBJ2-7	ASSPWTGEGEQY
.	TRBV9	TRBJ2-7	ASSVVEGNEQY
.	TRBV29-1	TRBJ2-3	SDRARGTDTQY
.	TRBV4-1	TRBJ2-3	ASSQEKAPNTDTQY
.	TRBV11-2	TRBJ2-3	ASRSWGGPSTDTQY
.	TRBV15	TRBJ2-3	ATSRDRTGTQY
.	TRBV20-1	TRBJ1-1	SARAGFASGVSTEAF
TRBD2	TRBV7-2	TRBJ2-3	ASAPGLTTDTQY
TRBD2	TRBV6-2/TRBV6-3	TRBJ2-2	ASSYSLVTSGYTGELF
.	TRBV5-1	TRBJ2-5	ASSVQGRGVETQY
.	TRBV11-1	TRBJ2-2	ASSFFSGTGELF
.	TRBV6-2/TRBV6-3	TRBJ1-5	ASANGGLRQPQH
.	TRBV6-5	TRBJ1-1	ASSYVGPNTEAF
TRBD2	TRBV4-2	TRBJ2-1	ASSLGGRRGSHNEQF
.	TRBV25-1	TRBJ1-2	ASSDQGFAGYT
.	TRBV12-5	TRBJ2-3	ASGFSSGGQPDTQY
.	TRBV5-1	TRBJ2-5	ASSSQPGSQETQY